Given below is one TCR beta chain in context. What it recognizes is unknown. This specimen belongs to a study of T cell responses to AZD1222 COVID-19 vaccine. General observations from the study: Among AZD1222 vaccinees, only five to seven were seropositive at baseline. CD4 TCRs covered the whole spike, strongest at regions 160-218 and 743-854.

Assay: immunoSEQ multiplex PCR; the TCRdb copy retains only in-frame clones and omits some. The repertoire holds about 110,000 clones, with 70% to 90% as singletons. This CDR3 comprises 16 residues. Trimming took 0 bases from V and 3 from J, leaving 12 bases between them. Looked up from germline, CDR1 is SGHVS and CDR2 is FQNEAQ. The V gene is TRBV7-8, the J gene TRBJ1-5, with no clear D. The TCR sequence derives from an adult who received the AZD1222 COVID-19 vaccine. Specimen: peripheral blood, collected 28 days after the second AZD1222 dose. The chain's CDR3 is CASSLASVGVNQPQHF. For the CDR3, the DNA is TGTGCCAGCAGCTTAGCCTCGGTTGGGGTCAATCAGCCCCAGCATTTT.